This T cell receptor beta chain was retrieved from a study of blood T cell repertoires in COVID-19. Study in general: The origin of the acute and convalescent COVID-19 samples was the United States, Italy and Spain.

Libraries were prepared by immunoSEQ multiplex PCR; TCRdb keeps only in-frame clonotypes and omits some of them. The top ten hold roughly 2.9% of the sample, which has 140,000 to 150,000 clones, roughly 89% seen once. This clone has a single count. Sequenced: peripheral blood. This sequence originates from a man aged 55-75 years with active or convalescent COVID-19.

The CDR3 sequence is CASSPGQAYNSPLHF. Here the CDR3 DNA reads TGTGCCAGCAGTCCCGGACAGGCTTATAATTCACCCCTCCACTTT. J is TRBJ1-6 and V is TRBV28, with 7 bases that match TRBD1. Germline values: CDR1 MDHEN, CDR2 SYDVKM. V trimming: 5 bases; J trimming: 4 bases; junction bases outside the gene matches: 5. The CDR3 runs 15 residues. The complete variable domain, with remaining parts taken from reference TRBV28 and TRBJ1-6, reads DVKVTQSSRYLVKRTGEKVFLECVQDMDHENMFWYRQDPGLGLRLIYFSYDVKMKEKGDIPEGYSVSREKKERFSLILESASTNQTSMYLCASSPGQAYNSPLHFGNGTRLTVT.